This T cell receptor beta chain was identified in a study of T cell repertoires in cytomegalovirus infection. Whole-study context: Public TCR beta signatures were indicative of both CMV infection and a matching HLA type. Overall study findings and caveats: Adding up the frequency of public TCR beta families identified people who carried CMV plus the relevant HLA. Within the response measured ex vivo, HLA-C-restricted CMV-specific TCR beta clonotypes were dominant.

Germline V gene sequence: CDR1 SGHTA, CDR2 FQGTGA. This CDR3 contains 15 residues. V lost 2 bases to trimming and J lost 4 bases, with 13 bases between them. TCRdb used MiXCR to reprocess the reads, holding one entry per CDR3 protein. This table holds roughly 230,000 distinct CDR3 sequences, 15% to 20% found once. A remark on this clonotype: Its antigen is unknown.

Sequencing was performed on CD8+ T cells from PBMCs. This chain links TRBV7-3 with TRBJ2-3; weak D call: TRBD2 (5 bases). This sequence was found in a human donor in good health (CMV status not recorded). Some clones in this sample may be carry-over from other donors' samples. In DNA, the CDR3 is TGTGCCAGCAGCTTATCGGGGAGCCGGGCAGATACGCAGTATTTT. Its translation is CASSLSGSRADTQYF.